The 24 T cell receptor beta chains given below trace back to one sample, sequenced in a study of shared clonotypes between healthy human individuals. Repertoires were generated with immunoSEQ multiplex PCR, while TCRdb's copy carries only in-frame clones and drops some. Of 1.6 million or so clones in the sample, less than 99% are singletons; the top ten hold around 0.38%. Sequenced input: naive CD4+ T cells sorted from blood. The subset is: CD45RA+ positively selected. Source of these receptors: a man aged 25 to 45 in good health.

V gene TRBV28 combines with J gene TRBJ1-2; maybe TRBD1 (5 bases). The ends were cut back, 10 bases at V and 0 bases at J, with 12 bases in the middle. There are 13 residues in the CDR3. CDR1 MDHEN and CDR2 SYDVKM come from the germline V gene. CDR3 DNA: TGTGCCACCGGGGGACTAACTAACTATGGCTACACCTTC. Its protein is CATGGLTNYGYTF.

In regard to this clone: Distinct nucleotide sequences in the sample also encode this CDR3. This chain connects TRBV9 to TRBJ2-1; weak D call: TRBD2 (6 bases). The germline CDR1 and CDR2 sequences are SGDLS and YYNGEE. This CDR3 comprises 14 residues. Trimming took off 2 bases at V and 4 bases at J, with 10 bases between the two ends. The CDR3 bases are TGTGCCAGCAGCGTCCGGGACTCTTACAATGAGCAGTTCTTC. It specifies CASSVRDSYNEQFF.

The chain has TRBV15 and TRBJ1-1; D uncertain. Trimming removed 2 bases at V and 2 bases at J, with 9 bases between. The CDR3 length is 14 residues. In germline, CDR1 is LNHNV, CDR2 YYDKDF (reference sequence). Here the CDR3 DNA reads TGTGCCACCAGCAGACAGAAAAGTAACACTGAAGCTTTCTTT. Its protein is CATSRQKSNTEAFF.

This clone was detected once. V usage is TRBV30 and J usage is TRBJ1-1, with TRBD1 matching over 8 bases. Germline V gene data show CDR1 as GTSNPN and CDR2 as SVGIG (reference sequence). There are 15 residues in the CDR3. V was clipped by 2 bases and J by 1 base; unmatched bases: 6. The CDR3 loop is CAWSILTGENTEAFF. CDR3 DNA: TGTGCCTGGAGTATTTTGACAGGGGAGAACACTGAAGCTTTCTTT.

The chain uses TRBV5-1 and TRBJ1-1; D is undetermined. Per the germline V gene, CDR1 is SGHRS and CDR2 is YFSETQ. There are 16 residues in the CDR3. Trimming shortened V by 0 bases and J by 1 base, and 13 bases separated the two germline ends. CDR3 protein: CASSLAMGVENTEAFF. Written as DNA, the CDR3 is TGCGCCAGCAGCTTGGCGATGGGCGTCGAGAACACTGAAGCTTTCTTT.

This chain links TRBV9 with TRBJ2-1; the D gene is possibly TRBD2 (5 bases). This CDR3 comprises 15 residues. Germline V gene data show CDR1 as SGDLS and CDR2 as YYNGEE. The V gene lost 3 bases and the J gene lost 2 bases, with 12 bases spanning the gap. The CDR3: CASSAGGLTYNEQFF. CDR3 bases: TGTGCCAGCAGCGCCGGCGGGCTTACCTACAATGAGCAGTTCTTC. The full variable domain, with the rest looked up from reference TRBV9 and TRBJ2-1, is DSGVTQTPKHLITATGQRVTLRCSPRSGDLSVYWYQQSLDQGLQFLIQYYNGEERAKGNILERFSAQQFPDLHSELNLSSLELGDSALYFCASSAGGLTYNEQFFGPGTRLTVL.

V is TRBV10-3 and J is TRBJ1-1; a weak D match, TRBD1 (6 bases). The CDR3 consists of 14 residues. The V and J ends lost 4 bases and 1 base respectively, with 10 bases between them. Germline CDR1 and CDR2: ENHRY and SYGVKD. This CDR3 reads CAISVAGANTEAFF. The CDR3 nucleotides read TGTGCCATCAGTGTTGCAGGGGCGAACACTGAAGCTTTCTTT.

The chain couples TRBV28 to TRBJ1-5; D is undetermined. The CDR3 is 13 amino acids. The ends were cut back, 6 bases at V and 0 bases at J, with 6 bases in the middle. Germline V lookup: CDR1 MDHEN, CDR2 SYDVKM. CDR3 bases: TGTGCCAGCAGGACGAGTAGCAATCAGCCCCAGCATTTT. Translating gives CASRTSSNQPQHF.

CDR3 amino acids: CASTQLQSLSSYNEQFF. CDR3 nucleotides: TGTGCCAGCACCCAATTGCAGAGCCTAAGCTCCTACAATGAGCAGTTCTTC. V and J are TRBV28 and TRBJ2-1; D gene unclear. This CDR3 spans 17 amino acids. V was clipped by 7 bases and J by 0 bases, with 19 bases between them. The germline gives CDR1 MDHEN, CDR2 SYDVKM.

This clone was found once. The chain employs TRBV19 and TRBJ1-1, with D possibly matching TRBD1 (6 bases). V was cut by 3 bases and J by 1 base, with 9 bases left in between. Germline CDR1 is LNHDA and CDR2 is SQIVND (reference sequence). The CDR3 length is 14 residues. CDR3 in DNA: TGTGCCAGTAGTATGGACAGTCAGAACACTGAAGCTTTCTTT. This sequence encodes CASSMDSQNTEAFF.

The chain combines TRBV2 with TRBJ1-5; D uncertain. V lost 0 bases, J lost 2 bases, and 8 bases lay in between. The CDR3 is made up of 15 amino acids. CDR1 is SNHLY, CDR2 FYNNEI, per germline. CDR3 amino acids: CASSEAGLGNQPQHF. Written as DNA, the CDR3 is TGTGCCAGCAGTGAAGCAGGGCTGGGCAATCAGCCCCAGCATTTT.

The chain links TRBV6-5 to TRBJ1-2, with D unclear. The CDR3 spans 13 residues. V gave up 9 bases and J gave up 3 bases, with 14 bases separating them. Germline CDR1 and CDR2: MNHEY and SVGAGI. As DNA, the CDR3 is TGTGCCAGTTTTGGCCCGGAGGACTATGGCTACACCTTC. This codes for CASFGPEDYGYTF.

Notes on this clone: Other DNA variants within this sample encode the same CDR3. V usage is TRBV18 and J usage is TRBJ1-1, with 8 bases identical to TRBD1. Germline V lookup: CDR1 KGHSH, CDR2 LQKENI. The CDR3 runs to 13 residues. The V gene end was trimmed by 5 bases and the J gene end by 3 bases; junction bases not matched to a gene: 2. The CDR3 nucleotides read TGTGCCAGCTCATTGGGACAGGACACTGAAGCTTTCTTT. It encodes CASSLGQDTEAFF.

This chain links TRBV28 with TRBJ2-7; D possibly corresponds to TRBD2 (6 bases). V dropped 5 bases and J dropped 0 bases, with 14 bases sitting between them. Per the germline V gene, CDR1 is MDHEN and CDR2 is SYDVKM. The CDR3 sequence is 15 residues long. The CDR3: CASSTRDLLSYEQYF. The CDR3 bases are TGTGCCAGCAGTACTCGGGACTTACTCTCCTACGAGCAGTACTTC.

On this clone: Other DNA sequences in the same sample also yield this CDR3. The chain employs TRBV18 and TRBJ2-1; 7 bases are shared with TRBD2. The CDR3 sequence is 15 residues long. In germline, CDR1 is KGHSH, CDR2 LQKENI. With 4 bases clipped from V and 0 bases from J, the junction kept 3 bases outside the gene matches. The CDR3 DNA reads as TGTGCCAGCTCACGTGGCGGGAGCTCCTACAATGAGCAGTTCTTC. Translating gives CASSRGGSSYNEQFF. Filled out from reference TRBV18 and TRBJ2-1, the complete variable domain reads NAGVMQNPRHLVRRRGQEARLRCSPMKGHSHVYWYRQLPEEGLKFMVYLQKENIIDESGMPKERFSAEFPKEGPSILRIQQVVRGDSAAYFCASSRGGSSYNEQFFGPGTRLTVL.

The chain carries TRBV18 and TRBJ1-5; D is possibly TRBD1 (6 bases). The ends were cut back, 3 bases at V and 4 bases at J, with 13 bases in the middle. This CDR3 comprises 15 residues. Germline V gene sequence: CDR1 KGHSH, CDR2 LQKENI. The CDR3, as DNA: TGTGCCAGCTCACCTCAGGACAGAAGTAATCAGCCCCAGCATTTT. This sequence encodes CASSPQDRSNQPQHF.

The chain combines TRBV2 with TRBJ1-1; D unresolved. This CDR3 has 11 residues. V was shortened by 6 bases and J by 8 bases, with 10 bases between the two germline ends. CDR1 is SNHLY and CDR2 is FYNNEI in the germline V gene. CDR3 sequence reads: CASRRVREAFF. Written as DNA, the CDR3 is TGTGCCAGCAGACGGGTGAGAGAAGCTTTCTTT.

The rearrangement uses TRBV7-2 and TRBJ2-7; 16 bases align to TRBD2. This CDR3 region has 17 residues. V lost 4 bases, J lost 2 bases, and 5 bases stayed unmatched. Looked up from germline, CDR1 is SGHTA and CDR2 is FQGNSA. The CDR3 DNA sequence: TGTGCCAGCAGCTCAGGGGGGACTAGCGGGAGGGCCTACGAGCAGTACTTC. This translates into CASSSGGTSGRAYEQYF.

This chain uses TRBV11-2 with TRBJ2-7, with 8 bases matching TRBD1. V lost 0 bases to trimming and J lost 4 bases; unmatched junction nucleotides: 5. The CDR3 has 15 amino acids. The germline CDR1 and CDR2 sequences are SGHAT and FQNNGV. CDR3 sequence (DNA): TGTGCCAGCAGCTTAGATCGGACAGGGACTTACGAGCAGTACTTC. It yields the protein CASSLDRTGTYEQYF. Full variable domain (remainder filled in from reference TRBV11-2 and TRBJ2-7): EAGVAQSPRYKIIEKRQSVAFWCNPISGHATLYWYQQILGQGPKLLIQFQNNGVVDDSQLPKDRFSAERLKGVDSTLKIQPAKLEDSAVYLCASSLDRTGTYEQYFGPGTRLTVT.

V is TRBV10-1 and J is TRBJ2-1; 12 positions agree with TRBD2. Germline V gene data show CDR1 as WNHNN and CDR2 as SYGVQD (reference sequence). J lost 7 bases, V lost 8 bases, and 3 bases had no gene match. This CDR3 region has 13 residues. The CDR3 nucleotides read TGCGCCAGCGGGACTAGCGGGCTAAATGAGCAGTTCTTC. Its translation: CASGTSGLNEQFF.

DNA for the CDR3: TGTGCCAGCAGTGGACTGATCAGCTCCTACGAGCAGTACTTC. Translating gives CASSGLISSYEQYF. The chain combines TRBV28 with TRBJ2-7; possibly TRBD2 for D (5 bases). Germline V gene data show CDR1 as MDHEN and CDR2 as SYDVKM. Deletions cut 5 bases from V and 0 bases from J, with 11 bases between. The CDR3 loop spans 14 amino acids.

The chain recombines TRBV9 with TRBJ2-1; D unresolved. Germline V gene sequence: CDR1 SGDLS, CDR2 YYNGEE. The CDR3 has 16 amino acids. The V and J ends lost 0 bases and 6 bases respectively, with 16 bases between them. The chain's CDR3 is CASSVVSRPRGNEQFF. CDR3 coding DNA: TGTGCCAGCAGCGTAGTGTCCAGGCCCCGCGGCAATGAGCAGTTCTTC.

The J gene is TRBJ1-1, the V gene TRBV7-2, with 9 bases lining up with TRBD1. The CDR3 has 17 amino acids. The V and J ends lost 5 bases and 7 bases, in that order; junction bases with no gene match: 17. Germline V gene data show CDR1 as SGHTA and CDR2 as FQGNSA. The CDR3 protein is CASSPGQGVRGHFEAFF. CDR3 sequence (DNA): TGTGCCAGCAGCCCGGGACAGGGCGTGAGGGGGCACTTTGAAGCTTTCTTT.

The rearrangement uses TRBV5-6 and TRBJ2-5, with a tentative D call TRBD1 (6 bases). Germline-derived CDR1 and CDR2 are SGHDT and YYEEEE. This CDR3 comprises 13 residues. Trimming left V 0 bases short and J 5 bases short, with 8 bases between. The chain's CDR3 is CASSLAGAETQYF. The CDR3 nucleotides are TGTGCCAGCAGCTTGGCAGGGGCGGAGACCCAGTACTTC.